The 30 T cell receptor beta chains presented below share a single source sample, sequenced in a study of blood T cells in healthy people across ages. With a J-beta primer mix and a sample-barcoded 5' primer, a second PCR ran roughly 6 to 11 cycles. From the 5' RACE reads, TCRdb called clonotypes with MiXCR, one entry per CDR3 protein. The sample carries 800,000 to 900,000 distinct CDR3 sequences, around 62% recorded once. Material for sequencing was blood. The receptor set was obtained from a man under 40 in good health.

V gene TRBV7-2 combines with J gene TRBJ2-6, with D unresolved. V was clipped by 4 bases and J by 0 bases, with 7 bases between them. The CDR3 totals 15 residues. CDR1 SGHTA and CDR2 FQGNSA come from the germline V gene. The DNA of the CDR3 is TGTGCCAGCAGCTCCCTTTACTCTGGGGCCAACGTCCTGACTTTC. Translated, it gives CASSSLYSGANVLTF.

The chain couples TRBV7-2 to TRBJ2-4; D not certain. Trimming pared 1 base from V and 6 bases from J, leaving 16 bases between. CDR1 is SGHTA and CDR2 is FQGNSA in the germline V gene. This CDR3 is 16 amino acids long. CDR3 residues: CASSLEVGLSRNIQYF. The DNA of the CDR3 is TGTGCCAGCAGCTTAGAGGTCGGGTTATCCCGAAACATTCAGTACTTC.

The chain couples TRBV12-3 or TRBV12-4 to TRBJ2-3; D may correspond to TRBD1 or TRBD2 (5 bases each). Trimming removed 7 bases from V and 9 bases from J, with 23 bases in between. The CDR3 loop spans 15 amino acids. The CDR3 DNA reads TGTGCCAGCAAGGGACGTTCGTCCGACTTTGGGACGCAGTATTTT. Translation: CASKGRSSDFGTQYF.

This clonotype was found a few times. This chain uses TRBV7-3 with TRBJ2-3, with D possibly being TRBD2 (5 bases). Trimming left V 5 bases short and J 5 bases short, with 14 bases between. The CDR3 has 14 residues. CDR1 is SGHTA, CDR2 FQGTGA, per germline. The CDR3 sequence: CASSPGSPIDTQYF. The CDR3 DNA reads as TGTGCCAGCAGCCCGGGGTCCCCCATAGATACGCAGTATTTT.

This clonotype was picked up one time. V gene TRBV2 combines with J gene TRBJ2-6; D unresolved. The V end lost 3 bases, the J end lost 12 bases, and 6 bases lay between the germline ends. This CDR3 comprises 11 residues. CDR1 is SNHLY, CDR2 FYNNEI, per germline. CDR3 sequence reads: CASSDASVLTF. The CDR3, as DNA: TGTGCCAGCAGTGATGCCTCCGTCCTGACTTTC. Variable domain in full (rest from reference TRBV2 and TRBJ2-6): EPEVTQTPSHQVTQMGQEVILRCVPISNHLYFYWYRQILGQKVEFLVSFYNNEISEKSEIFDDQFSVERPDGSNFTLKIRSTKLEDSAMYFCASSDASVLTFGAGSRLTVL.

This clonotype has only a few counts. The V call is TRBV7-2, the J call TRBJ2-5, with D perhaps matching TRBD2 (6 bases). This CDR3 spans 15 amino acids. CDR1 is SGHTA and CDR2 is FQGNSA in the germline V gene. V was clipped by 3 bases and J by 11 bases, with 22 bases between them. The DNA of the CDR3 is TGTGCCAGCAGCTTGCCTACAGGAGGGCCTGAGGAGCAGTACTTC. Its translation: CASSLPTGGPEEQYF.

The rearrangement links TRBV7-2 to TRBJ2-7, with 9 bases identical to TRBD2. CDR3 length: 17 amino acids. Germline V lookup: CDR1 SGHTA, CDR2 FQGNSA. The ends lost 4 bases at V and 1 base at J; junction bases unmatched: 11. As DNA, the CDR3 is TGTGCCAGCAGCTCGCCTAGGGCGGGGGGGCGTTCCTACGAGCAGTACTTC. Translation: CASSSPRAGGRSYEQYF.

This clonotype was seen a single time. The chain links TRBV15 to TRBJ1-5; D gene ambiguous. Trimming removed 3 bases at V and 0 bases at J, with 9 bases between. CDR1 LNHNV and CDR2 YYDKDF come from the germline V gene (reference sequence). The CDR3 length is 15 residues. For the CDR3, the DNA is TGTGCCACCAGCAGCCTCCTAGGTAGCAATCAGCCCCAGCATTTT. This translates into CATSSLLGSNQPQHF. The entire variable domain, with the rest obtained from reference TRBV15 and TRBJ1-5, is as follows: DAMVIQNPRYQVTQFGKPVTLSCSQTLNHNVMYWYQQKSSQAPKLLFHYYDKDFNNEADTPDNFQSRRPNTSFCFLDIRSPGLGDTAMYLCATSSLLGSNQPQHFGDGTRLSIL.

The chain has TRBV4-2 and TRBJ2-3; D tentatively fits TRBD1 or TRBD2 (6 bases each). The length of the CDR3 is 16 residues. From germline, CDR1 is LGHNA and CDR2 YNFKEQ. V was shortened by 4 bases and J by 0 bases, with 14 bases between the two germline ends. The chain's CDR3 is CASSLGGDSSTDTQYF. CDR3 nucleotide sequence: TGTGCCAGCAGCCTCGGGGGCGACTCTAGCACAGATACGCAGTATTTT.

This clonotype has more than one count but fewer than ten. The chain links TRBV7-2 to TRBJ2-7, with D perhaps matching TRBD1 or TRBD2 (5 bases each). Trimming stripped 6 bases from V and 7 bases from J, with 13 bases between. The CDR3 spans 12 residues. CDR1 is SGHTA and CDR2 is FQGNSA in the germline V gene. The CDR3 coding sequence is TGTGCCAGCAGTAGGGACCGGGGTGAGCAGTACTTC. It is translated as CASSRDRGEQYF. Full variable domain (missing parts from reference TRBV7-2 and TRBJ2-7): GAGVSQSPSNKVTEKGKDVELRCDPISGHTALYWYRQSLGQGLEFLIYFQGNSAPDKSGLPSDRFSAERTGGSVSTLTIQRTQQEDSAVYLCASSRDRGEQYFGPGTRLTVT.

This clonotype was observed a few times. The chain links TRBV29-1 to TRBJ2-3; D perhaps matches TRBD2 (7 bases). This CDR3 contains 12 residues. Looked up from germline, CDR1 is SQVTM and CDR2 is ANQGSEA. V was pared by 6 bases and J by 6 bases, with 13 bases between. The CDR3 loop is CSVGRGLDTQYF. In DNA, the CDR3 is TGCAGCGTGGGGAGGGGGTTGGATACGCAGTATTTT.

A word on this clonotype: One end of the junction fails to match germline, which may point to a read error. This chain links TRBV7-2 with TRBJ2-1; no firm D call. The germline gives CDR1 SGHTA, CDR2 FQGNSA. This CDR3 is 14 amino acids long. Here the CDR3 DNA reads TGTGTCAGCAGCAGAACCTGGACGGGCAATGAGCAGTTCTTC. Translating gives CVSSRTWTGNEQFF.

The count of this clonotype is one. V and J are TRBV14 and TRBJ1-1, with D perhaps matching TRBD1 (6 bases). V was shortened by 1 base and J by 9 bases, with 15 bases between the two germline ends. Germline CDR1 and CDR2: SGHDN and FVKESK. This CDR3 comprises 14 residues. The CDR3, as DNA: TGTGCCAGCAGCCAAGGGGGGGCTGGCCCTAAAGCTTTCTTT. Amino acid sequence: CASSQGGAGPKAFF.

The CDR3 coding sequence is TGCGCCAGCAGCTCCTCGGAGGGAACAAGTAATGAAAAACTGTTTTTT. Encoded protein: CASSSSEGTSNEKLFF. The genes are TRBV5-1 and TRBJ1-4; D gene unclear. Trimming pared 3 bases from V and 4 bases from J, leaving 16 bases between. The CDR3 covers 16 residues. Germline V lookup: CDR1 SGHRS, CDR2 YFSETQ.

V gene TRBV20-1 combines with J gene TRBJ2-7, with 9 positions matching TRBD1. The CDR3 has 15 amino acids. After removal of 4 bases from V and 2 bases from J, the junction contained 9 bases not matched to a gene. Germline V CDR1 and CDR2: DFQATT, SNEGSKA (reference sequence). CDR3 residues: CSATKTGTGTYEQYF. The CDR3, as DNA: TGCAGTGCTACTAAGACCGGGACAGGGACCTACGAGCAGTACTTC.

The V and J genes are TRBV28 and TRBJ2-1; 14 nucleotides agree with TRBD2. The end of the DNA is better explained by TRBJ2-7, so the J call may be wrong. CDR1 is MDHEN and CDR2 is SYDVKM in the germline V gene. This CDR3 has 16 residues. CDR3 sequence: CASSPTGTSGSREQYF. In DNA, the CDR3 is TGTGCCAGCAGTCCTACCGGGACTAGCGGGAGTCGTGAGCAGTACTTC.

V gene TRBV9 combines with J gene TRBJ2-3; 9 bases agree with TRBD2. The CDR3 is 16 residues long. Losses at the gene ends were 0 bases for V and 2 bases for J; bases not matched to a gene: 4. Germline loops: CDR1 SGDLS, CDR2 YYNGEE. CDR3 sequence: CASSVGLAGFTDTQYF. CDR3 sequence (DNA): TGTGCCAGCAGCGTAGGGCTAGCGGGGTTCACAGATACGCAGTATTTT.

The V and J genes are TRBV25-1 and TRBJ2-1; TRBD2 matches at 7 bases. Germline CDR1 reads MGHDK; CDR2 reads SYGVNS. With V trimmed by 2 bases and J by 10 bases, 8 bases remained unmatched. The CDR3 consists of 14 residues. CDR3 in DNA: TGTGCCAGCAGTGAACCAGCGGGGTCGGGGGAGCAGTTCTTC. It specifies CASSEPAGSGEQFF.

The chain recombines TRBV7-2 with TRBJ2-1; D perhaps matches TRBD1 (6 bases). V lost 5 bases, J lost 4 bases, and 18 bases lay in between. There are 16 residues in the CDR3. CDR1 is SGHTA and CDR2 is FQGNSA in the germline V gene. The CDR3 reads CASSPTGQGFYNEQFF. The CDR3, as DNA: TGTGCCAGCAGCCCGACTGGGCAGGGGTTTTACAATGAGCAGTTCTTC.

In DNA, the CDR3 is TGCAGTGCTAGATTGGGGGGAAGGTCACCCCTCCACTTT. This translates into CSARLGGRSPLHF. The chain has TRBV20-1 and TRBJ1-6, with D maybe TRBD1 (5 bases). The germline CDR1 and CDR2 sequences are DFQATT and SNEGSKA (reference sequence). The V and J ends lost 2 bases and 10 bases respectively, with 12 bases between them. This CDR3 region has 13 residues.

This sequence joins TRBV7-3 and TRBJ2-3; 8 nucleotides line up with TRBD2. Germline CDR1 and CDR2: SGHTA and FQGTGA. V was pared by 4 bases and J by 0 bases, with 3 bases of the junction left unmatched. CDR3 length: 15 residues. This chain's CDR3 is CASSSTGGSTDTQYF. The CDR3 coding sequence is TGTGCCAGCAGCTCGACGGGGGGGAGCACAGATACGCAGTATTTT.

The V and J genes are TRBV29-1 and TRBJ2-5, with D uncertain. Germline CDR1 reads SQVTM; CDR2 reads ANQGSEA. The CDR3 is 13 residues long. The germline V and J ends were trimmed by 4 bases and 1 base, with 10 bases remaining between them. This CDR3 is CSVAPGSQETQYF. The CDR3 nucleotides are TGCAGCGTTGCTCCGGGTTCCCAAGAGACCCAGTACTTC.

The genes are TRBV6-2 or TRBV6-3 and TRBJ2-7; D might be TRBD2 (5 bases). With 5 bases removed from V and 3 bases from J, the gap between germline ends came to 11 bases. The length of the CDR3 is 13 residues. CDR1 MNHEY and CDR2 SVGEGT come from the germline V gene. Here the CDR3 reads CASSDYGGYEQYF. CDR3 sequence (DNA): TGTGCCAGCAGTGACTACGGCGGCTACGAGCAGTACTTC.

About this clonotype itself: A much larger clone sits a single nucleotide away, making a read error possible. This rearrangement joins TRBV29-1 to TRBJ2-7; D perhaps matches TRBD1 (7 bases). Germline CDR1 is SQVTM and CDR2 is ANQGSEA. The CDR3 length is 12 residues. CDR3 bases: TGCAACGTTTACTTCCAGGGGGGTGAGCAGTACTTC. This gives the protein CNVYFQGGEQYF.

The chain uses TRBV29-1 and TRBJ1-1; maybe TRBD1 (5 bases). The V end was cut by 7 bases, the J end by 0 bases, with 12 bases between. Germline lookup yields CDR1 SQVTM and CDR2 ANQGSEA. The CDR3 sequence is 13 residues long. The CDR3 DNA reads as TGCAGCGCACGACAGAGTTTGAACACTGAAGCTTTCTTT. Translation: CSARQSLNTEAFF.

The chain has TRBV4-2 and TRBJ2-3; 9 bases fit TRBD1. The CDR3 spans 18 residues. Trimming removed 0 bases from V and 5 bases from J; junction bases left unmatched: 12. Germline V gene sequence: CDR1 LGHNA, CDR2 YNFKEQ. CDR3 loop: CASSQEGIGDRVIDTQYF. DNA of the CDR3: TGTGCCAGCAGCCAAGAAGGTATAGGGGACAGGGTAATAGATACGCAGTATTTT.

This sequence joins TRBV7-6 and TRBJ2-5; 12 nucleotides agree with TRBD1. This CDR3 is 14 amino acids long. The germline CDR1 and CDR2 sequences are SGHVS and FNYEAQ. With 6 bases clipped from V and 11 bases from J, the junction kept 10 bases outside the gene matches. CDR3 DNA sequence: TGTGCCAGCAGTTCGGGACAGGGGGCTTACGGGCAGTACTTC. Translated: CASSSGQGAYGQYF.

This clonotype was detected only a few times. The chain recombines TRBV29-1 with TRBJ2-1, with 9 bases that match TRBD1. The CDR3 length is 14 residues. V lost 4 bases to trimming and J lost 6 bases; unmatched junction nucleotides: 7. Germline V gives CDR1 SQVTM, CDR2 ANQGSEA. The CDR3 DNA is TGCAGCGTTGCGAGGACAGGGGTATCCAATGAGCAGTTCTTC. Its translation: CSVARTGVSNEQFF.

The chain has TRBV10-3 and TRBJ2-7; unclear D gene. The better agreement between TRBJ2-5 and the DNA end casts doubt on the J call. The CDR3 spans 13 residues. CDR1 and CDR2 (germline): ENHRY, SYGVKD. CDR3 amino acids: CAISESSPETQYF. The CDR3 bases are TGTGCCATCAGTGAGTCCTCCCCCGAGACCCAGTACTTC.

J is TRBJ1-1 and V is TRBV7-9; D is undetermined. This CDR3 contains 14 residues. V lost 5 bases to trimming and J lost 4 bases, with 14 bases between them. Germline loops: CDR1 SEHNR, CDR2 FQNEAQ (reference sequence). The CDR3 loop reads CASSITGKGTEAFF. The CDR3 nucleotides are TGTGCCAGCAGCATTACCGGGAAGGGCACTGAAGCTTTCTTT.